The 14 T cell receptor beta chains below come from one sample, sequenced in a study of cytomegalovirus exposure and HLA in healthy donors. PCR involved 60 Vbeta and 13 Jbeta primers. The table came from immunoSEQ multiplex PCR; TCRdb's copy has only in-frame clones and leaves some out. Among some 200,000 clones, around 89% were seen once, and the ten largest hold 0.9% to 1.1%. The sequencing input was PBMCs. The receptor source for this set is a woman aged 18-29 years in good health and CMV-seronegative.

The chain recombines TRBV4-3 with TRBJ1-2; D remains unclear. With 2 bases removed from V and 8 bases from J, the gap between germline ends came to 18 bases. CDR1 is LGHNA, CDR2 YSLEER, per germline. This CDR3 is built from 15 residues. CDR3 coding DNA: TGCGCCAGCAGCCAATACCGGGCGGGAGGGCAGGGCTACACCTTC. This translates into CASSQYRAGGQGYTF.

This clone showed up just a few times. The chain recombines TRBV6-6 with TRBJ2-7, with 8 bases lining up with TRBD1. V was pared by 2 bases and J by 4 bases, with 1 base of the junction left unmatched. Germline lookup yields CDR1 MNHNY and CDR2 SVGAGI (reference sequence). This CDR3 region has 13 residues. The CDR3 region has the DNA TGTGCCAGCAGTTACCAGGGGGCGTACGAGCAGTACTTC. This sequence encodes CASSYQGAYEQYF.

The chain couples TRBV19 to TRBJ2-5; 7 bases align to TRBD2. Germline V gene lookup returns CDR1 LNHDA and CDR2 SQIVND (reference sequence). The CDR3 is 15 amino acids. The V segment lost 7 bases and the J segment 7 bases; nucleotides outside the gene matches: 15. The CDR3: CASTPAAGNRGTQYF. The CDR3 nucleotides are TGTGCCAGTACCCCGGCAGCGGGAAATCGAGGGACCCAGTACTTC.

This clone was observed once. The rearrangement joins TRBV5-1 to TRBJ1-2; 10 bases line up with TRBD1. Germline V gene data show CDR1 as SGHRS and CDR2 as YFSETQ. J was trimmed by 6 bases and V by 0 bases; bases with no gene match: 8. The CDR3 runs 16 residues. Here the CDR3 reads CASSLAGQGDANGYTF. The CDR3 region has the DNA TGCGCCAGCAGCTTGGCTGGACAGGGGGACGCTAATGGCTACACCTTC.

The CDR3 region is CASQGLAGRVTPGELFF. The CDR3 DNA follows: TGTGCCAGCCAGGGGCTAGCGGGACGTGTCACGCCCGGGGAGCTGTTTTTT. V is TRBV4-2 and J is TRBJ2-2, with 9 bases fitting TRBD2. This CDR3 region has 17 residues. Germline trimming cut 8 bases from V and 6 bases from J; bases unmatched to any gene: 16. Germline V gene sequence: CDR1 LGHNA, CDR2 YNFKEQ.

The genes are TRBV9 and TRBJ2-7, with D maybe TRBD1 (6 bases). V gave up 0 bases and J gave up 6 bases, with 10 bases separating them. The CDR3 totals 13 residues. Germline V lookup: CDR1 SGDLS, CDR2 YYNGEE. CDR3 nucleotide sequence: TGTGCCAGCAGCGTAGAGACAGGTCGCGAGCAGTACTTC. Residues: CASSVETGREQYF.

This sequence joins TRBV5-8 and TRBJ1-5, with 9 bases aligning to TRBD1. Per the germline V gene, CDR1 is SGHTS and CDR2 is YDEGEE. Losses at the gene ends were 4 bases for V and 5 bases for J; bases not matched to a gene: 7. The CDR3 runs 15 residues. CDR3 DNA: TGTGCCAGCAGCCCCCCCGGGACAGGGTATCAGCCCCAGCATTTT. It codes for CASSPPGTGYQPQHF.

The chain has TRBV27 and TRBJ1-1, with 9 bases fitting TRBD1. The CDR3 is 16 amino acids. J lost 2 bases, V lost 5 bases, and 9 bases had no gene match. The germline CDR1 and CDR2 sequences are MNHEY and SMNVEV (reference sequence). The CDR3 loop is CASSALPGQGNTEAFF. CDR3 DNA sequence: TGTGCCAGCAGTGCCCTACCGGGACAGGGTAACACTGAAGCTTTCTTT.

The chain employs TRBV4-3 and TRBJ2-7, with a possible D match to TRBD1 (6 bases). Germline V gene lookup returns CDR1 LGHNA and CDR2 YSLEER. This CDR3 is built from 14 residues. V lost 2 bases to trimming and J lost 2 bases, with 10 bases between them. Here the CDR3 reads CASSQFKGAYEQYF. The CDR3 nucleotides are TGCGCCAGCAGCCAATTCAAGGGGGCCTACGAGCAGTACTTC.

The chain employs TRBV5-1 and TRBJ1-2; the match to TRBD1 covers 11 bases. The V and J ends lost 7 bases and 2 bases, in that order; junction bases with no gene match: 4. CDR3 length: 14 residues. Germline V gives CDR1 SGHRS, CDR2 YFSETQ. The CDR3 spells CASQGTGGNYGYTF. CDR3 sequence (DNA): TGCGCCAGCCAGGGGACAGGGGGGAACTATGGCTACACCTTC.

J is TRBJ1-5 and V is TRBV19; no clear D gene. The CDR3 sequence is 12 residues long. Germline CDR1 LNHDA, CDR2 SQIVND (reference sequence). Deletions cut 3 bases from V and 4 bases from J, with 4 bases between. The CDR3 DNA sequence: TGTGCCAGTAGTATTCAAAATCAGCCCCAGCATTTT. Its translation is CASSIQNQPQHF.

CDR3 amino acids: CASSLGRGNTGELFF. The CDR3 DNA is TGTGCCAGCAGCTTAGGGCGGGGGAACACCGGGGAGCTGTTTTTT. V is TRBV11-2 and J is TRBJ2-2, with D tentatively TRBD2 (6 bases). Germline V gene lookup returns CDR1 SGHAT and CDR2 FQNNGV. V shed 1 base and J shed 1 base, with 7 bases lying between them. The CDR3 extends over 15 amino acids.

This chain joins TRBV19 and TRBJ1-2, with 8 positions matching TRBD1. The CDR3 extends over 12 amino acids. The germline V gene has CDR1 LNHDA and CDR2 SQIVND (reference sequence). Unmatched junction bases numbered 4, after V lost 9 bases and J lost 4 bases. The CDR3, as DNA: TGTGCCAGCAGACAGGGGCCCTATGGCTACACCTTC. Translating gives CASRQGPYGYTF.

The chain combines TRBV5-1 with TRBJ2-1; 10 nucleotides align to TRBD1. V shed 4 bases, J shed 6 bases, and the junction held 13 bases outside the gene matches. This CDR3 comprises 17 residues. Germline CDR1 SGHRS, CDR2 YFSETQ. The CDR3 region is CASSPWTGGMWANEQFF. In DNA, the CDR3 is TGCGCCAGCAGCCCCTGGACAGGGGGAATGTGGGCCAATGAGCAGTTCTTC.